This passage covers 29 T cell receptor beta chains from one sample sequenced in a study of shared clonotypes between healthy human individuals. Repertoires were generated with immunoSEQ multiplex PCR, while TCRdb's copy carries only in-frame clones and drops some. The data show about 1.5 million clones, approximately 97% seen once. The sequenced sample consisted of naive CD4+ T cells sorted from blood. Subset indicated: CD45RA+ positively selected. Receptors were obtained from a man younger than 40 in good health.

This clone was recorded a few times. This chain connects TRBV11-2 to TRBJ1-4, with a possible D match to TRBD1 (6 bases). Germline CDR1 and CDR2: SGHAT and FQNNGV. The V gene lost 6 bases and the J gene lost 1 base, with 9 bases spanning the gap. This CDR3 has 14 amino acids. CDR3 in DNA: TGTGCCAGCAGGCTCAGGGGAACTAATGAAAAACTGTTTTTT. This sequence encodes CASRLRGTNEKLFF.

The chain is built from TRBV14 and TRBJ1-4; TRBD1 matches 10 bases. The germline CDR1 and CDR2 sequences are SGHDN and FVKESK. The CDR3 covers 19 residues. V lost 2 bases and J lost 0; bases outside the gene matches: 9. As DNA, the CDR3 is TGTGCCAGCAGCCAAATGTCGGGACAGGGGAGTTCAACTAATGAAAAACTGTTTTTT. Amino acid sequence: CASSQMSGQGSSTNEKLFF.

The rearrangement uses TRBV4-2 and TRBJ2-7, with D possibly being TRBD1 or TRBD2 (5 bases each). V was pared by 2 bases and J by 1 base, with 18 bases between. CDR1 and CDR2 from the germline V gene are LGHNA and YNFKEQ. The CDR3 runs 17 residues. The CDR3 region has the DNA TGTGCCAGCAGCCAAAGACTGTCCGGGACCCCGTCCTACGAGCAGTACTTC. It codes for CASSQRLSGTPSYEQYF.

The gene calls are TRBV15 and TRBJ1-2; 9 bases agree with TRBD1. CDR1 is LNHNV, CDR2 YYDKDF, per germline (reference sequence). The junction had 7 bases not matched to a gene; V was cut back by 4 bases and J by 7 bases. The CDR3 spans 14 residues. The chain's CDR3 is CATSIPGQGGGYTF. In nucleotides, the CDR3 is TGTGCCACCAGCATACCGGGACAGGGAGGTGGCTACACCTTC. Together with reference TRBV15 and TRBJ1-2, the CDR3 gives the full variable domain: DAMVIQNPRYQVTQFGKPVTLSCSQTLNHNVMYWYQQKSSQAPKLLFHYYDKDFNNEADTPDNFQSRRPNTSFCFLDIRSPGLGDTAMYLCATSIPGQGGGYTFGSGTRLTVV.

This chain uses TRBV25-1 with TRBJ2-1, with D hard to call. V lost 3 bases and J lost 8, with 11 bases in between. The CDR3 spans 13 residues. Germline V gene data show CDR1 as MGHDK and CDR2 as SYGVNS. This CDR3 is CASSEPALDEQFF. The CDR3 DNA sequence: TGTGCCAGCAGTGAGCCCGCCCTCGATGAGCAGTTCTTC. The full variable domain, completed using reference TRBV25-1 and TRBJ2-1, is EADIYQTPRYLVIGTGKKITLECSQTMGHDKMYWYQQDPGMELHLIHYSYGVNSTEKGDLSSESTVSRIRTEHFPLTLESARPSHTSQYLCASSEPALDEQFFGPGTRLTVL.

The chain joins TRBV2 to TRBJ1-5; D is uncertain. The CDR3 sequence is 15 residues long. CDR1 SNHLY and CDR2 FYNNEI come from the germline V gene. Trimming took 2 bases from V and 0 from J, leaving 8 bases between them. DNA of the CDR3: TGTGCCAGCAGTGAACTGTTGAGTAGCAATCAGCCCCAGCATTTT. Its translation is CASSELLSSNQPQHF.

V is TRBV5-4 and J is TRBJ2-5; 8 bases match TRBD2. CDR1 SGHNT and CDR2 YYREEE come from the germline V gene (reference sequence). The CDR3 has 14 residues. V trimming: 4 bases; J trimming: 5 bases; junction bases outside the gene matches: 7. CDR3 sequence (DNA): TGTGCCAGCAGCCTCCGGGGGGGGCCGGAGACCCAGTACTTC. This translates into CASSLRGGPETQYF.

V is TRBV18 and J is TRBJ2-7, with D maybe TRBD2 (6 bases). Trimming took off 1 base at V and 2 bases at J, with 9 bases between the two ends. Germline CDR1 and CDR2: KGHSH and LQKENI. The CDR3 has 14 amino acids. The CDR3 region is CASSPRSGAYEQYF. The DNA for the CDR3 is TGTGCCAGCTCACCACGGTCGGGAGCCTACGAGCAGTACTTC.

The chain has TRBV18 and TRBJ2-1; TRBD1 is a possible D gene (5 bases). In germline, CDR1 is KGHSH, CDR2 LQKENI. Trimming pared 4 bases from V and 10 bases from J, leaving 14 bases between. CDR3 length: 13 amino acids. The CDR3 is CASSLDGAREQFF. In nucleotides, the CDR3 is TGTGCCAGCTCACTAGATGGGGCCAGGGAGCAGTTCTTC.

This chain joins TRBV7-9 and TRBJ2-7; D is possibly TRBD1 (6 bases). Between the trimmed V and J ends, which lost 5 bases and 0 bases, there was a span of 14 bases. CDR3 length: 15 amino acids. Germline V lookup: CDR1 SEHNR, CDR2 FQNEAQ (reference sequence). The CDR3 sequence is CASSMTGYSSYEQYF. CDR3 coding DNA: TGTGCCAGCAGCATGACAGGCTATAGCTCCTACGAGCAGTACTTC.

The genes are TRBV7-2 and TRBJ2-7; either TRBD1 or TRBD2 may supply D (5 bases each). The V end was cut by 0 bases, the J end by 2 bases, with 14 bases between. The CDR3 extends over 16 amino acids. The germline V gene has CDR1 SGHTA and CDR2 FQGNSA. The CDR3 DNA follows: TGTGCCAGCAGCTTAGCGCTCGTGGGGGTAACCTACGAGCAGTACTTC. Protein sequence: CASSLALVGVTYEQYF.

Concerning this clone itself: At the DNA level, this CDR3 is encoded by other sequences in the same sample as well. The chain has TRBV18 and TRBJ2-5, with 7 bases aligning to TRBD2. The CDR3 contains 13 residues. CDR1 is KGHSH and CDR2 is LQKENI in the germline V gene. V shed 0 bases, J shed 5 bases, and the junction held 0 bases outside the gene matches. DNA of the CDR3: TGTGCCAGCTCACCACCGGGAGGGGAGACCCAGTACTTC. Protein product: CASSPPGGETQYF.

The chain combines TRBV7-6 with TRBJ2-5, with 10 bases that match TRBD2. The junction had 7 bases not matched to a gene; V was cut back by 1 base and J by 5 bases. Germline V gene lookup returns CDR1 SGHVS and CDR2 FNYEAQ. This CDR3 is built from 16 residues. The CDR3 region has the DNA TGTGCCAGCAGCTTAGGGGCTAGCGGGAGTTTTGAGACCCAGTACTTC. This sequence encodes CASSLGASGSFETQYF.

The V gene is TRBV19, the J gene TRBJ2-7, with D possibly matching TRBD1 (6 bases). Deletions cut 3 bases from V and 2 bases from J, with 14 bases between. Germline V CDR1 and CDR2: LNHDA, SQIVND (reference sequence). The CDR3 is 15 amino acids. The CDR3 DNA follows: TGTGCCAGTAGTATTGTACAGGGCGGCGCCTACGAGCAGTACTTC. Protein product: CASSIVQGGAYEQYF.

The chain uses TRBV27 and TRBJ1-1, with 8 positions matching TRBD1. The germline gives CDR1 MNHEY, CDR2 SMNVEV (reference sequence). The CDR3 is 13 residues long. J was trimmed by 8 bases and V by 1 base; bases with no gene match: 3. CDR3 coding DNA: TGTGCCAGCAGTTTATTCACAGGGGGAGAAGCTTTCTTT. Amino acid sequence: CASSLFTGGEAFF.

The chain couples TRBV7-8 to TRBJ2-5; 9 nucleotides match TRBD2. CDR1 SGHVS and CDR2 FQNEAQ come from the germline V gene. CDR3 length: 16 residues. Losses at the gene ends were 5 bases for V and 5 bases for J; bases not matched to a gene: 12. CDR3 in amino acids: CASSPRRGGDVETQYF. CDR3 DNA sequence: TGTGCCAGCAGCCCACGGCGGGGGGGAGATGTGGAGACCCAGTACTTC.

Only a few counts were recorded for this clone. This chain joins TRBV28 and TRBJ1-5, with D perhaps TRBD1 (6 bases). Germline assignment: CDR1 MDHEN and CDR2 SYDVKM. V lost 6 bases to trimming and J lost 8 bases, with 8 bases between them. The CDR3 loop spans 11 amino acids. The CDR3 sequence: CASSGQKPQHF. CDR3 coding DNA: TGTGCCAGCAGCGGACAGAAGCCCCAGCATTTT.

V and J are TRBV28 and TRBJ2-3; D is undetermined. The CDR3 has 12 amino acids. Trimming took 5 bases from V and 3 from J, leaving 6 bases between them. Germline V CDR1 and CDR2: MDHEN, SYDVKM. CDR3 residues: CASSQTTDTQYF. In DNA, the CDR3 is TGTGCCAGCAGTCAAACTACAGATACGCAGTATTTT.

This rearrangement joins TRBV7-2 to TRBJ2-2; TRBD2 agrees at 7 bases. The CDR3 is 16 residues long. Germline CDR1 is SGHTA and CDR2 is FQGNSA. Trimming removed 6 bases from V and 1 base from J; junction bases left unmatched: 8. This chain's CDR3 is CASRMSGAGNTGELFF. The CDR3 DNA sequence: TGTGCCAGCAGGATGAGCGGGGCAGGGAACACCGGGGAGCTGTTTTTT.

A single count supports this clone. The chain is built from TRBV11-3 and TRBJ1-1, with a tentative D call TRBD1 (6 bases). This CDR3 is built from 13 residues. Germline assignment: CDR1 SGHNT and CDR2 YENEEA. The V and J ends lost 4 bases and 3 bases respectively, with 9 bases between them. The CDR3 here is CASSSTGYTEAFF. The CDR3 DNA sequence: TGTGCCAGCAGCTCCACAGGGTACACTGAAGCTTTCTTT.

The rearrangement links TRBV19 to TRBJ1-5; 7 bases map to TRBD1. The germline CDR1 and CDR2 sequences are LNHDA and SQIVND (reference sequence). CDR3 length: 15 amino acids. The V gene end was trimmed by 4 bases and the J gene end by 4 bases; junction bases not matched to a gene: 7. CDR3 region: CASSTQQGRNQPQHF. CDR3 DNA: TGTGCCAGTAGTACCCAACAGGGGCGGAATCAGCCCCAGCATTTT.

The chain uses TRBV14 and TRBJ2-1; the match to TRBD2 covers 12 bases. Germline lookup yields CDR1 SGHDN and CDR2 FVKESK. This CDR3 has 14 residues. V lost 6 bases, J lost 7 bases, and 4 bases stayed unmatched. CDR3 sequence: CASRLAGGGNEQFF. CDR3 nucleotides: TGTGCCAGCAGGCTAGCGGGAGGGGGGAATGAGCAGTTCTTC.

V and J are TRBV5-1 and TRBJ2-5; TRBD1 or TRBD2 may be the D gene (5 bases each). Looked up from germline, CDR1 is SGHRS and CDR2 is YFSETQ. The ends were cut back, 2 bases at V and 5 bases at J, with 16 bases in the middle. This CDR3 has 15 residues. This chain's CDR3 is CASSFGAGKEETQYF. Written as DNA, the CDR3 is TGCGCCAGCAGCTTCGGGGCAGGGAAAGAGGAGACCCAGTACTTC. Using reference TRBV5-1 and TRBJ2-5 for the parts outside the CDR3, the full variable domain is KAGVTQTPRYLIKTRGQQVTLSCSPISGHRSVSWYQQTPGQGLQFLFEYFSETQRNKGNFPGRFSGRQFSNSRSEMNVSTLELGDSALYLCASSFGAGKEETQYFGPGTRLLVL.

The rearrangement uses TRBV11-2 and TRBJ1-5; D gene unclear. The CDR3 consists of 15 residues. Germline loops: CDR1 SGHAT, CDR2 FQNNGV. The V gene lost 5 bases and the J gene lost 2 bases, with 13 bases spanning the gap. The DNA of the CDR3 is TGTGCCAGCAGCCCTACGGGGAGTGGCAATCAGCCCCAGCATTTT. Amino acids: CASSPTGSGNQPQHF.

The genes are TRBV5-1 and TRBJ2-6; no reliable D call. Germline V gene sequence: CDR1 SGHRS, CDR2 YFSETQ. This CDR3 region has 17 residues. Trimming shortened V by 1 base and J by 0 bases, and 11 bases separated the two germline ends. CDR3 in amino acids: CASSLSPTRSGANVLTF. The CDR3 DNA follows: TGCGCCAGCAGCTTGAGCCCCACCCGCTCTGGGGCCAACGTCCTGACTTTC.

As to this clone: Within the sample, other DNA sequences also encode this same CDR3. V usage is TRBV5-5 and J usage is TRBJ1-2, with 11 bases lining up with TRBD1. The CDR3 loop spans 14 amino acids. Germline trimming cut 4 bases from V and 3 bases from J; bases unmatched to any gene: 2. CDR1 is SGHKS, CDR2 YYEKEE, per germline (reference sequence). This CDR3 is CASSLGQGDYGYTF. CDR3 in DNA: TGTGCCAGCAGCCTGGGACAGGGGGACTATGGCTACACCTTC.

The chain joins TRBV6-1 to TRBJ2-3; 7 bases match TRBD1. Germline assignment: CDR1 MNHNS and CDR2 SASEGT. V was clipped by 5 bases and J by 0 bases; unmatched bases: 5. CDR3 length: 15 residues. The CDR3 DNA is TGTGCCAGCAGTCCCGGGACAGAGAGCACAGATACGCAGTATTTT. The encoded protein is CASSPGTESTDTQYF.

The CDR3 bases are TGTGCCAGCAGCGAGGGGTGGGTTAATGAAAAACTGTTTTTT. Amino acids: CASSEGWVNEKLFF. The gene calls are TRBV14 and TRBJ1-4; weak D call: TRBD1 (5 bases). CDR1 and CDR2 (germline): SGHDN, FVKESK. The CDR3 spans 14 residues. V lost 5 bases and J 4 bases, leaving 11 bases between the germline ends.

The rearrangement uses TRBV30 and TRBJ1-3; D may be TRBD1 (6 bases). Germline CDR1 reads GTSNPN; CDR2 reads SVGIG (reference sequence). The CDR3 consists of 14 residues. V lost 5 bases and J 0 bases, leaving 11 bases between the germline ends. CDR3 nucleotide sequence: TGTGCCTGGCAGGGGTCCAACTCTGGAAACACCATATATTTT. The encoded protein is CAWQGSNSGNTIYF.